This is a list of T cell receptor beta chains from one sample in a study of cytotoxic CD8 clonotypes in ibrutinib-treated CLL. TCRdb keeps only in-frame clones here, not all; method: immunoSEQ multiplex PCR. The sample holds around 310,000 clones, 80% seen once. Sequencing used PBMCs, obtained before ibrutinib treatment. Receptors originate from a human donor with chronic lymphocytic leukemia. Both conserved end residues are part of each CDR3. A D gene is named only where the DNA matches it firmly. For some rows the clone size is stated as once, few or many, or as a class when expanded; others skip it.

TRBV7-8	TRBJ2-5	.	.	CASSPLRETQYF	TGTGCCAGCAGCCCCCTGCGAGAGACCCAGTACTTC
TRBV7-9	TRBJ1-1	.	.	CASSLIGGQAFF	TGTGCCAGCAGCTTAATTGGGGGGCAAGCTTTCTTT
TRBV6-5	TRBJ2-1	.	.	CASSPTGHEQFF	TGTGCCAGCAGCCCAACTGGGCATGAGCAGTTCTTC
TRBV28	TRBJ1-2	.	TRBD1	CASRAPGQVGYGYTF	TGTGCCAGCAGAGCCCCGGGACAGGTGGGCTATGGCTACACCTTC
TRBV18	TRBJ2-3	.	TRBD2	CASSTTGLAGGGLADTQYF	TGTGCCAGCTCGACAACGGGACTAGCGGGAGGAGGGTTAGCAGATACGCAGTATTTT
TRBV19	TRBJ1-2	.	.	CASSIEPRTSGYGYTF	TGTGCCAGTAGTATCGAACCCAGGACCTCGGGCTATGGCTACACCTTC
TRBV5-1	TRBJ2-7	.	TRBD1	CASSTTGGSYEQYF	TGCGCCAGCAGCACCACAGGGGGCTCCTACGAGCAGTACTTC
TRBV19	TRBJ1-2	.	TRBD1	CATMPGQVGGYTF	TGTGCCACCATGCCCGGACAGGTGGGGGGCTACACCTTC
TRBV5-1	TRBJ2-1	.	.	CASSLLPAESSYNEQFF	TGCGCCAGCAGCTTGCTACCAGCGGAAAGCTCCTACAATGAGCAGTTCTTC
TRBV9	TRBJ2-7	.	.	CATRNRPWGYEQYF	TGTGCCACACGAAACAGGCCCTGGGGCTACGAGCAGTACTTC
TRBV14	TRBJ1-3	.	.	CASSQEPAGNTIYF	TGTGCCAGCAGCCAAGAGCCTGCTGGAAACACCATATATTTT
TRBV19	TRBJ2-1	.	.	CASSSNSGLGQFF	TGTGCCAGTAGTTCCAACTCCGGCCTGGGGCAGTTCTTC
TRBV5-1	TRBJ1-5	.	.	CASSLTGFSNQPQHF	TGCGCCAGCAGCTTGACGGGGTTTTCCAATCAGCCCCAGCATTTT
TRBV7-2	TRBJ2-4	.	.	CASSLELNLAKNIQYF	TGTGCCAGCAGCTTAGAACTAAACCTAGCCAAAAACATTCAGTACTTC
TRBV2	TRBJ1-5	.	.	CASSEVTGRQPQHF	TGTGCCAGCAGTGAAGTCACAGGGCGACAGCCCCAGCATTTT
TRBV4-2	TRBJ2-1	.	.	CASSQADLSSYNEQFF	TGTGCCAGCAGCCAAGCGGATCTCAGCTCCTACAATGAGCAGTTCTTC
TRBV30	TRBJ2-3	few	.	CAWRVTSTDTQYF	TGTGCCTGGAGGGTTACTAGCACAGATACGCAGTATTTT
TRBV11-3	TRBJ2-7	.	.	CASSLNPEGDEQYF	TGTGCCAGCAGCTTAAATCCGGAGGGGGACGAGCAGTACTTC
TRBV9	TRBJ1-3	.	.	CASSVGTPGSGNTIYF	TGTGCCAGCAGCGTTGGGACCCCAGGCTCTGGAAACACCATATATTTT
TRBV27	TRBJ2-7	.	TRBD2	CASSPGLAGDEQYF	TGTGCCAGCAGTCCGGGACTAGCGGGAGACGAGCAGTACTTC
TRBV28	TRBJ2-1	few	.	CASSPLLAGLGQFF	TGTGCCAGCAGCCCCCTGTTGGCAGGCCTAGGGCAGTTCTTC
TRBV2	TRBJ2-7	.	TRBD2	CASSVRAGFEQYF	TGTGCCAGCAGTGTACGAGCGGGATTCGAGCAGTACTTC
TRBV29-1	TRBJ1-4	.	TRBD1	CSVGTGGEKLFF	TGCAGCGTTGGGACAGGCGGGGAAAAACTGTTTTTT
TRBV27	TRBJ2-3	.	.	CASSYLTRTDTQYF	TGTGCCAGCAGTTACCTAACTAGAACAGATACGCAGTATTTT
TRBV6-4	TRBJ2-7	.	.	CASSDETGRKSTGPYEQYF	TGTGCCAGCAGTGACGAAACAGGGAGAAAATCCACAGGGCCCTACGAGCAGTACTTC
TRBV7-9	TRBJ2-7	.	.	CASSFYGRGSYEQYF	TGTGCCAGCAGCTTTTACGGGCGCGGCTCCTACGAGCAGTACTTC
TRBV27	TRBJ1-2	.	.	CASRIGQMYGYTF	TGTGCCAGCAGGATAGGACAGATGTATGGCTACACCTTC
TRBV6-4	TRBJ2-3	.	TRBD2	CASSDSTSGRTDTQYF	TGTGCCAGCAGTGACTCGACTAGCGGCCGCACAGATACGCAGTATTTT
TRBV7-8	TRBJ2-3	.	.	CASSLNPAATDTQYF	TGTGCCAGCAGCTTAAACCCGGCGGCCACAGATACGCAGTATTTT
TRBV14	TRBJ1-5	few	.	CASSPGINQPQHF	TGTGCCAGCAGCCCAGGGATCAATCAGCCCCAGCATTTT
TRBV5-4	TRBJ2-5	.	TRBD2	CASSLAGGLAGETQYF	TGTGCCAGCAGCTTGGCCGGTGGACTAGCGGGAGAGACCCAGTACTTC
TRBV4-1	TRBJ1-4	.	TRBD1	CASSQGGTGGKKTNEKLFF	TGCGCCAGCAGCCAAGGCGGGACAGGGGGGAAAAAAACTAATGAAAAACTGTTTTTT
TRBV4-3	TRBJ2-3	.	.	CASSHRLGADTQYF	TGCGCCAGCAGCCATCGTCTGGGTGCAGATACGCAGTATTTT
TRBV7-3	TRBJ2-1	.	TRBD2	CASSLTTSGEQFF	TGTGCCAGCAGCTTAACGACTAGCGGGGAGCAGTTCTTC
TRBV6-1	TRBJ2-7	.	TRBD1	CASSEPGQGSYEQYF	TGTGCCAGCAGTGAACCGGGACAGGGATCCTACGAGCAGTACTTC
TRBV30	TRBJ2-7	.	TRBD2	CAWSVQGGRAPYEQYF	TGTGCCTGGAGTGTACAAGGCGGGAGGGCCCCCTACGAGCAGTACTTC
TRBV7-6	TRBJ2-7	.	TRBD2	CASSRGLGDSYEQYF	TGTGCCAGCAGCAGAGGACTAGGAGACTCCTACGAGCAGTACTTC
TRBV18	TRBJ1-2	.	.	CASSPSRQIYGYTF	TGTGCCAGCTCACCGTCCCGACAGATCTATGGCTACACCTTC
TRBV28	TRBJ2-7	.	TRBD2	CASSPQSGGYEQYF	TGTGCCAGCAGTCCCCAAAGCGGGGGATACGAGCAGTACTTC
TRBV30	TRBJ2-3	.	TRBD2	CALKGLAGVDTQYF	TGTGCCCTAAAAGGTCTAGCGGGAGTCGATACGCAGTATTTT
TRBV19	TRBJ1-2	.	.	CASSIGLNYGYTF	TGTGCCAGTAGTATTGGGCTTAACTATGGCTACACCTTC
TRBV15	TRBJ1-2	.	.	CATSSTTINGYTF	TGTGCCACCAGCAGCACCACGATAAATGGCTACACCTTC
TRBV5-1	TRBJ2-7	.	TRBD1	CASSLEHRGLLEQYF	TGCGCCAGCAGCTTGGAGCACAGGGGTCTCCTCGAGCAGTACTTC
TRBV7-6	TRBJ2-1	.	.	CASSLSSATYNEQFF	TGTGCCAGCAGCCTCTCGTCTGCAACCTACAATGAGCAGTTCTTC
TRBV5-4	TRBJ2-5	.	.	CASSWASRGQETQYF	TGTGCCAGCAGCTGGGCCTCGAGGGGGCAAGAGACCCAGTACTTC
TRBV20-1	TRBJ2-5	.	.	CSATEQETQYF	TGCAGTGCTACAGAGCAAGAGACCCAGTACTTC
TRBV28	TRBJ1-1	.	.	CASSFLTEAFF	TGTGCCAGCAGTTTTCTCACTGAAGCTTTCTTT
TRBV7-3	TRBJ2-6	.	.	CASSLGSIGANVLTF	TGTGCCAGCAGCTTAGGTTCGATTGGGGCCAACGTCCTGACTTTC